This entry lists 27 T cell receptor beta chains sequenced from one sample in a study of T cells in Graves' hyperthyroidism and ophthalmopathy. The investigators amplified TCR beta CDR3 regions from RNA transcripts. The HTBI primer set served for first-round RT-PCR of the TCR CDR3. Each CDR3 protein gets one entry after TCRdb re-called the multiplex PCR reads with MiXCR. The repertoire holds 500,000 to 750,000 distinct CDR3 sequences, with over 12% as singletons. The sequencing input was blood. The source is a woman aged 18-29 years with Graves' ophthalmopathy.

This clonotype was picked up many times. V usage is TRBV6-2 or TRBV6-3 and J usage is TRBJ1-2, with D hard to call. The CDR3 is 15 amino acids. With 0 bases removed from V and 6 bases from J, the gap between germline ends came to 14 bases. Germline V gene lookup returns CDR1 MNHEY and CDR2 SVGEGT. The CDR3 reads CASSYSGSSRHGYTF. The CDR3 coding sequence is TGTGCCAGCAGTTACTCGGGGTCAAGCCGCCATGGCTACACCTTC.

This clonotype was recorded at least ten times. The V and J genes are TRBV6-1 and TRBJ1-5, with no clear D. With 8 bases removed from V and 0 bases from J, the gap between germline ends came to 11 bases. The CDR3 has 14 residues. Looked up from germline, CDR1 is MNHNS and CDR2 is SASEGT. The CDR3 DNA follows: TGTGCCAGCTCGCAGTTGTATAGCAATCAGCCCCAGCATTTT. Its translation is CASSQLYSNQPQHF.

This clonotype has ten or more counts. This chain connects TRBV2 to TRBJ1-1; no definite D call. Trimming pared 3 bases from V and 3 bases from J, leaving 14 bases between. The CDR3 consists of 15 residues. The V gene's germline CDR1 is SNHLY and CDR2 FYNNEI. The CDR3 DNA sequence: TGTGCCAGCAGTGATGAAATAGGGATGTACACTGAAGCTTTCTTT. Its protein product is CASSDEIGMYTEAFF.

In its sample, this clonotype was seen many times. The chain links TRBV2 to TRBJ1-1, with 8 bases aligning to TRBD1. Germline assignment: CDR1 SNHLY and CDR2 FYNNEI. With 4 bases clipped from V and 0 bases from J, the junction kept 16 bases outside the gene matches. The CDR3 has 19 amino acids. CDR3 region: CASSATFLTHRGMNTEAFF. The CDR3 DNA sequence: TGTGCCAGCAGTGCAACGTTCTTAACCCACAGGGGGATGAACACTGAAGCTTTCTTT.

This clonotype was observed many times. The genes are TRBV7-6 and TRBJ1-5; no clear D. CDR1 is SGHVS, CDR2 FNYEAQ, per germline. V dropped 1 base and J dropped 6 bases, with 19 bases sitting between them. The CDR3 runs to 17 residues. DNA for the CDR3: TGTGCCAGCAGCTTAGTCCCCCAGGTCGGGGTTAGTCAGCCCCAGCATTTT. Protein: CASSLVPQVGVSQPQHF.

This clonotype was recorded at least ten times. DNA of the CDR3: TGTGCCAGCAGTGGCTTGAGAGCGGGCAATCCCTACGAGCAGTACTTC. This gives the protein CASSGLRAGNPYEQYF. The chain has TRBV6-1 and TRBJ2-7, with D possibly being TRBD2 (6 bases). The V gene lost 4 bases and the J gene lost 2 bases, with 18 bases spanning the gap. CDR3 size: 16 residues. Germline assignment: CDR1 MNHNS and CDR2 SASEGT.

This clonotype was counted ten times or more. This chain joins TRBV6-2 or TRBV6-3 and TRBJ2-1; 9 positions match TRBD2. Germline CDR1 reads MNHEY; CDR2 reads SVGEGT. There are 16 residues in the CDR3. With 4 bases clipped from V and 8 bases from J, the junction kept 12 bases outside the gene matches. The CDR3 region has the DNA TGTGCCAGCAGTTCCCCTAGCGCGGGAGGGTATCATGAGCAGTTCTTC. It specifies CASSSPSAGGYHEQFF.

This clonotype has a count of ten or more. This chain connects TRBV5-6 to TRBJ2-1, with 11 nucleotides matching TRBD2. The junction had 6 bases not matched to a gene; V was cut back by 2 bases and J by 5 bases. Germline loops: CDR1 SGHDT, CDR2 YYEEEE. The CDR3 spans 16 residues. The CDR3 reads CASSLLGLAGHNEQFF. For the CDR3, the DNA is TGTGCCAGCAGCTTACTCGGACTAGCGGGTCACAATGAGCAGTTCTTC.

The rearrangement uses TRBV5-6 and TRBJ1-2; 8 bases fit TRBD1. The CDR3 is 14 residues long. Germline values: CDR1 SGHDT, CDR2 YYEEEE. V lost 2 bases, J lost 8 bases, and 8 bases stayed unmatched. DNA of the CDR3: TGTGCCAGCAGCTTTTCAGGGGGCGCTGGGGGCTACACCTTC. Its translation: CASSFSGGAGGYTF.

This clonotype was observed at least ten times. The chain has TRBV5-1 and TRBJ2-7; D is perhaps TRBD1 (6 bases). Germline V CDR1 and CDR2: SGHRS, YFSETQ. The CDR3 extends over 14 amino acids. Trimming took off 7 bases at V and 1 base at J, with 15 bases between the two ends. The CDR3 here is CASGNRDKSYEQYF. In nucleotides, the CDR3 is TGCGCCAGCGGTAACCGGGACAAATCCTACGAGCAGTACTTC. Together with reference TRBV5-1 and TRBJ2-7, the CDR3 gives the full variable domain: KAGVTQTPRYLIKTRGQQVTLSCSPISGHRSVSWYQQTPGQGLQFLFEYFSETQRNKGNFPGRFSGRQFSNSRSEMNVSTLELGDSALYLCASGNRDKSYEQYFGPGTRLTVT.

This clonotype was seen a single time. It may be a read error: a sequence one base away is much more abundant. The rearrangement links TRBV28 to TRBJ1-4; D gene ambiguous. Germline V CDR1 and CDR2: MDHEN, SYDVKM. The CDR3 totals 15 residues. The CDR3 loop reads CASSLWGSTNEELFF. CDR3 coding DNA: TGTGCCAGCAGTTTATGGGGTTCGACTAATGAAGAACTGTTTTTT. Full variable domain (rest looked up from reference TRBV28 and TRBJ1-4): DVKVTQSSRYLVKRTGEKVFLECVQDMDHENMFWYRQDPGLGLRLIYFSYDVKMKEKGDIPEGYSVSREKKERFSLILESASTNQTSMYLCASSLWGSTNEELFFGSGTQLSVL.

This clonotype was seen many times. This chain connects TRBV7-3 to TRBJ2-5; a possible D gene is TRBD1 (6 bases). Germline lookup yields CDR1 SGHTA and CDR2 FQGTGA. V was trimmed by 6 bases and J by 2 bases, leaving 16 bases between them. The CDR3 extends over 15 amino acids. The CDR3 protein is CASSLIGTPQETQYF. CDR3 DNA sequence: TGTGCCAGCAGTCTCATAGGGACACCGCAAGAGACCCAGTACTTC. The full variable domain, its missing parts supplied by reference TRBV7-3 and TRBJ2-5, is GAGVSQTPSNKVTEKGKYVELRCDPISGHTALYWYRQSLGQGPEFLIYFQGTGAADDSGLPNDRFFAVRPEGSVSTLKIQRTERGDSAVYLCASSLIGTPQETQYFGPGTRLLVL.

This clonotype was picked up a small number of times. This sequence joins TRBV25-1 and TRBJ1-1; no clear D. The CDR3 is 12 amino acids. V was cut by 2 bases and J by 5 bases, with 6 bases left in between. The germline CDR1 and CDR2 sequences are MGHDK and SYGVNS. For the CDR3, the DNA is TGTGCCAGCAGTGAAGCCGGGACTGAAGCTTTCTTT. This gives the protein CASSEAGTEAFF.

The rearrangement uses TRBV6-2 or TRBV6-3 and TRBJ2-5; D possibly uses TRBD1 or TRBD2 (5 bases each). CDR1 and CDR2 (germline): MNHEY, SVGEGT. The CDR3 consists of 15 residues. Trimming removed 0 bases from V and 5 bases from J, with 13 bases in between. CDR3 in DNA: TGTGCCAGCAGTTACTCGAGTCCGGGGCTGGAGACCCAGTACTTC. Protein product: CASSYSSPGLETQYF.

This clonotype was counted ten times or more. In DNA, the CDR3 is TGTGCCTGGAGTGTAGCGGTGGCAGATCAGCCCCAGCATTTT. It specifies CAWSVAVADQPQHF. The chain combines TRBV30 with TRBJ1-5; D gene uncertain. V dropped 0 bases and J dropped 5 bases, with 11 bases sitting between them. Germline lookup yields CDR1 GTSNPN and CDR2 SVGIG (reference sequence). The CDR3 totals 14 residues.

At least ten counts were recorded for this clonotype. The chain has TRBV28 and TRBJ1-1; D is uncertain. Germline CDR1 and CDR2: MDHEN and SYDVKM. Trimming left V 3 bases short and J 10 bases short, with 9 bases between. This CDR3 contains 11 residues. In nucleotides, the CDR3 is TGTGCCAGCAGTTTCCCTCCAGTAGCTTTCTTT. Translating it yields CASSFPPVAFF.

This sequence joins TRBV10-3 and TRBJ2-4; TRBD1 matches at 7 bases. The CDR3 contains 16 residues. Germline values: CDR1 ENHRY, CDR2 SYGVKD. The V gene end was trimmed by 4 bases and the J gene end by 1 base; junction bases not matched to a gene: 7. In nucleotides, the CDR3 is TGTGCCATCAGTGGGGTTATGGACAGGGCCAAAAACATTCAGTACTTC. This codes for CAISGVMDRAKNIQYF.

The sample holds many counts of this clonotype. The chain combines TRBV6-6 with TRBJ2-7; 7 bases map to TRBD1. This CDR3 spans 14 amino acids. Germline V gives CDR1 MNHNY, CDR2 SVGAGI (reference sequence). The V gene end was trimmed by 2 bases and the J gene end by 2 bases; junction bases not matched to a gene: 3. The CDR3 bases are TGTGCCAGCAGTTACGGGCAGGGGGCCTACGAGCAGTACTTC. This translates into CASSYGQGAYEQYF.

This clonotype was detected ten times or more. CDR3 coding DNA: TGTGCCAGCAGAAGGGGGGGGGGCCAAGAGACCCAGTACTTC. It translates to CASRRGGGQETQYF. V and J are TRBV5-5 and TRBJ2-5; the D gene is possibly TRBD2 (7 bases). The CDR3 contains 14 residues. Germline CDR1 reads SGHKS; CDR2 reads YYEKEE (reference sequence). Deletions cut 5 bases from V and 1 base from J, with 12 bases between.

This clonotype was detected ten times or more. The chain couples TRBV27 to TRBJ1-5; 10 nucleotides align to TRBD1. J gave up 3 bases and V 5 bases, and 7 bases lay outside the gene matches. CDR3 size: 16 residues. Germline CDR1 reads MNHEY; CDR2 reads SMNVEV (reference sequence). For the CDR3, the DNA is TGTGCCAGCAGTCCCGGGACAGGGGCCTACAATCAGCCCCAGCATTTT. Its protein is CASSPGTGAYNQPQHF.

This clonotype was detected ten times or more. The chain uses TRBV15 and TRBJ2-7, with D perhaps assigned TRBD1 or TRBD2 (5 bases each). The ends were cut back, 0 bases at V and 5 bases at J, with 17 bases in the middle. CDR1 LNHNV and CDR2 YYDKDF come from the germline V gene (reference sequence). The CDR3 runs to 16 residues. CDR3 DNA sequence: TGTGCCACCAGCAGAGATCTGTGGGGGTCAGGGCACGAGCAGTACTTC. Protein sequence: CATSRDLWGSGHEQYF.

This clonotype was seen many times. The J gene is TRBJ1-5, the V gene TRBV28; D is uncertain. Deletions cut 5 bases from V and 4 bases from J, with 12 bases between. Germline V gene sequence: CDR1 MDHEN, CDR2 SYDVKM. This CDR3 has 14 amino acids. The DNA of the CDR3 is TGTGCCAGCAGTCAAAGAACCTGGAATCAGCCCCAGCATTTT. It translates to CASSQRTWNQPQHF.

This clonotype was found a few times. This chain joins TRBV4-1 and TRBJ2-3; TRBD2 might be the D (6 bases). This CDR3 contains 16 residues. The germline V gene encodes CDR1 MGHRA and CDR2 YSYEKL. Trimming shortened V by 6 bases and J by 3 bases, and 19 bases separated the two germline ends. CDR3: CASSLNLRGGTDTQYF. The DNA of the CDR3 is TGCGCCAGCAGTCTCAACCTGAGGGGAGGTACAGATACGCAGTATTTT.

This clonotype showed up just a few times. A much larger clone differs from this one at a single base, so this may be a read error. This chain links TRBV11-3 with TRBJ2-7; D tentatively reads TRBD1 or TRBD2 (5 bases each). Germline V CDR1 and CDR2: SGHNT, YENEEA. The CDR3 runs 17 residues. Trimming removed 1 base from V and 2 bases from J, with 18 bases in between. CDR3 amino acids: CASSLGGWGQSTYEQYF. CDR3 DNA: TGTGCCAGCAGCTTAGGGGGGTGGGGCCAAAGCACCTACGAGCAGTACTTC. Supplemented by reference TRBV11-3 and TRBJ2-7, the full variable domain reads EAGVVQSPRYKIIEKKQPVAFWCNPISGHNTLYWYLQNLGQGPELLIRYENEEAVDDSQLPKDRFSAERLKGVDSTLKIQPAELGDSAVYLCASSLGGWGQSTYEQYFGPGTRLTVT.

The genes are TRBV19 and TRBJ2-1; 7 nucleotides align to TRBD1. The CDR3 extends over 13 amino acids. CDR1 is LNHDA and CDR2 is SQIVND in the germline V gene (reference sequence). V gave up 6 bases and J gave up 8 bases; unmatched junction bases: 7. The CDR3 spells CASRLTGIDEQFF. CDR3 sequence (DNA): TGTGCCAGTAGGTTGACAGGGATCGATGAGCAGTTCTTC.

This chain connects TRBV7-9 to TRBJ1-5, with a tentative D call TRBD1 (6 bases). There are 15 residues in the CDR3. Germline assignment: CDR1 SEHNR and CDR2 FQNEAQ (reference sequence). Trimming cost V 5 bases and J 4 bases, with 15 bases left between them. The CDR3, as DNA: TGTGCCAGCAGCCCCTGGGGGCAGGGAAATCAGCCCCAGCATTTT. Its protein is CASSPWGQGNQPQHF.

This clonotype occurred many times. This chain joins TRBV6-1 and TRBJ2-7; tentatively, D is TRBD1 or TRBD2 (5 bases each). Germline-derived CDR1 and CDR2 are MNHNS and SASEGT. This CDR3 comprises 14 residues. The V gene lost 0 bases and the J gene lost 3 bases, with 9 bases spanning the gap. In nucleotides, the CDR3 is TGTGCCAGCAGTGAAGCTGGGGGTTACTACGAGCAGTACTTC. Residues: CASSEAGGYYEQYF.